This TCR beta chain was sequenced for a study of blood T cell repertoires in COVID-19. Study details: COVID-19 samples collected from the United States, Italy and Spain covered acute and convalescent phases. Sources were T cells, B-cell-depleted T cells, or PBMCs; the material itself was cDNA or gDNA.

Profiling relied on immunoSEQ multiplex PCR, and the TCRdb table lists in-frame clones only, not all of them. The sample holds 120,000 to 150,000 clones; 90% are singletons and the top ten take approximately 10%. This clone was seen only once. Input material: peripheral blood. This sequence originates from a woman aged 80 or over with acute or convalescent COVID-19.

CDR3 sequence reads: CASSTPAGWTYNEQFF. CDR3 in DNA: TGTGCCAGCAGTACCCCAGCGGGGTGGACCTACAATGAGCAGTTCTTC. This chain joins TRBV6-6 and TRBJ2-1; 7 nucleotides agree with TRBD2. The V segment lost 5 bases and the J segment 2 bases; nucleotides outside the gene matches: 9. The germline V gene has CDR1 MNHNY and CDR2 SVGAGI (reference sequence). The CDR3 is 16 amino acids.